Sequencing of this T cell receptor (beta chain) was carried out in a study of OX40 agonist ivuxolimab in advanced cancers. Study background: Patients were dosed with the agonistic anti-OX40 (CD134) antibody ivuxolimab. Recorded diagnoses for dose-escalation patients were hepatocellular carcinoma, melanoma, renal cell or head and neck cancer. Eligibility rules accepted prior anti-PD-1, anti-PD-L1 or anti-CTLA-4 therapy, and approximately 40% had some. Whole-study findings and limits: In the expanded peripheral T cells, antigen specificity was never determined.

TCRdb's copy holds only in-frame clones and misses some; the assay was immunoSEQ multiplex PCR. The table records over 60,000 clones, roughly 90% of them present only once. A remark on this clone: Its target is unknown.

This CDR3 is built from 15 residues. Germline V gene sequence: CDR1 MGHDK, CDR2 SYGVNS. Trimming took 0 bases from V and 1 from J, leaving 9 bases between them. The chain joins TRBV25-1 to TRBJ1-1, with D unclear. The sample in question was CD4+ or CD8+ T cells sorted from blood, obtained in a trial of the OX40 agonist ivuxolimab. The receptor's source is an adult with an advanced solid tumor such as melanoma, head and neck, liver or kidney cancer. DNA of the CDR3: TGTGCCAGCAGTGAATATGAGCAAGGGAACACTGAAGCTTTCTTT. Its translation: CASSEYEQGNTEAFF.